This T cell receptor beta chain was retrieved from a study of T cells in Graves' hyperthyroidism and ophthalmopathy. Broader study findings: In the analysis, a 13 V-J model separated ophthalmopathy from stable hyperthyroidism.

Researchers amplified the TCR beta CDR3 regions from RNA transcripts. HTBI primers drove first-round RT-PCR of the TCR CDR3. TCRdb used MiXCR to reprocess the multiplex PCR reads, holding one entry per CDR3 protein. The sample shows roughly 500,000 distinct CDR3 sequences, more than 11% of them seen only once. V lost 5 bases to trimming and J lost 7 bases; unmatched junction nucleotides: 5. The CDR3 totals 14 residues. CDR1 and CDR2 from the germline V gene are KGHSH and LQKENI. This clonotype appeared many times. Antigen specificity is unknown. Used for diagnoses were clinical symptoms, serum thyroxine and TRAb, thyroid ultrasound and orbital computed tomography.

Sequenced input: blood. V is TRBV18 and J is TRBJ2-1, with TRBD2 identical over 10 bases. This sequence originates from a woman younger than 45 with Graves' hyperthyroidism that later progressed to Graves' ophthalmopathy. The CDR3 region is CASSSLAGDNEQFF. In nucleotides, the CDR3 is TGTGCCAGCTCAAGTCTAGCGGGAGATAATGAGCAGTTCTTC.